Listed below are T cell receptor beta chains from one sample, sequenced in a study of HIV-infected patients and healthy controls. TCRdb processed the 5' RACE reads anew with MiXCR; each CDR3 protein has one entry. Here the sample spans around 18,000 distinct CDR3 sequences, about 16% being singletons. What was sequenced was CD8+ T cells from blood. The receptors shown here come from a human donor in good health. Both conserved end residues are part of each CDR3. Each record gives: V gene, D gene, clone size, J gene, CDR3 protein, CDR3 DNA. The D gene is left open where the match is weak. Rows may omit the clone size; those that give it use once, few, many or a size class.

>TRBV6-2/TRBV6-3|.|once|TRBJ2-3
CASSYGLAGTSTDTQYF
TGTGCCAGCAGTTACGGGTTGGCGGGGACTAGCACAGATACGCAGTATTTT
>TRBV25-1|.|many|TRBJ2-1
CASSEPEAGPWDEQFF
TGTGCCAGCAGTGAACCCGAAGCGGGTCCATGGGATGAGCAGTTCTTC
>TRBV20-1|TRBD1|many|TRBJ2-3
CSATAGTGTSTDTQYF
TGCAGTGCTACCGCCGGGACAGGAACTAGCACAGATACGCAGTATTTT
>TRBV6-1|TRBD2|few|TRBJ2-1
CASSEHLAGGPYNEQFF
TGTGCCAGCAGTGAACATCTAGCGGGAGGGCCTTACAATGAGCAGTTCTTC
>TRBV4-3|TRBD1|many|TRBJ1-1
CASSQGVQGALTEAFF
TGCGCCAGCAGCCAAGGGGTCCAGGGGGCGCTCACTGAAGCTTTCTTT
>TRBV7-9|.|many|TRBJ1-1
CASGSYGSNTEAFF
TGTGCCAGCGGATCTTATGGGTCGAACACTGAAGCTTTCTTT
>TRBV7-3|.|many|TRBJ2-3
CASSLNIGHNTDTQYF
TGTGCCAGCAGCTTAAATATAGGGCATAACACAGATACGCAGTATTTT
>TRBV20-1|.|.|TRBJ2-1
CTPWGTPPYNEQFF
TGCACCCCCTGGGGGACGCCGCCCTACAATGAGCAGTTCTTC
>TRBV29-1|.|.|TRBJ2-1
CSVEDQGWEQFF
TGCAGCGTTGAAGATCAGGGCTGGGAGCAGTTCTTC
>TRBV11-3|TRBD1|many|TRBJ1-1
CASSPYGTGLVTEAFF
TGTGCCAGCAGCCCATATGGGACAGGGCTCGTCACTGAAGCTTTCTTT
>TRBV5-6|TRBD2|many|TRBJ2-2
CASSLVGLAANTGELFF
TGTGCCAGCAGCTTGGTGGGACTAGCGGCGAACACCGGGGAGCTGTTTTTT
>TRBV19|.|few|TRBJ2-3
CASSRPSTDTQYF
TGTGCCAGTAGCAGACCAAGCACAGATACGCAGTATTTT
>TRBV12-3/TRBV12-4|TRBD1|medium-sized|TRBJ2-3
CASSLTGRSDTQYF
TGTGCCAGCAGTCTGACAGGGCGCTCAGATACGCAGTATTTT
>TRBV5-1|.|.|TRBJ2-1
CASSLVGTLPFF
TGCGCCAGCAGCTTGGTTGGGACTCTTCCGTTCTTC
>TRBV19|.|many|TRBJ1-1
CASTGETEAFF
TGTGCCAGTACGGGTGAGACTGAAGCTTTCTTT
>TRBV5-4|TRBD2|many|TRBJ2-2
CASSLGLAGATGELFF
TGTGCCAGCAGCTTGGGCCTAGCGGGTGCAACCGGGGAGCTGTTTTTT
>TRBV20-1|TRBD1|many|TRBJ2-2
CSARATGDTGELFF
TGCAGTGCTAGGGCGACAGGGGACACCGGGGAGCTGTTTTTT
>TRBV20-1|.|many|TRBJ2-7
CSARGERDYEQYF
TGCAGTGCTAGGGGAGAGCGTGACTACGAGCAGTACTTC
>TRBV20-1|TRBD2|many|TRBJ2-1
CSAPTSGDHNEQFF
TGCAGTGCTCCTACTAGCGGGGATCACAATGAGCAGTTCTTC
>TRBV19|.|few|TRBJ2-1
CASSIFKGHQFF
TGTGCCAGTAGTATCTTCAAGGGTCATCAGTTCTTC
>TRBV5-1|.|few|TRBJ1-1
CASSLPLAGVMDTEAFF
TGCGCCAGCAGCTTGCCCCTGGCAGGGGTGATGGACACTGAAGCTTTCTTT
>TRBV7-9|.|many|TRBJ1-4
CASSPLAREKLFF
TGTGCCAGCAGCCCCCTGGCACGTGAAAAACTGTTTTTT
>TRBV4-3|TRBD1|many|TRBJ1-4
CASSRDRDRGEKLFF
TGCGCCAGCAGCCGGGACCGGGACAGGGGAGAAAAACTGTTTTTT
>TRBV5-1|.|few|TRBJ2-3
CASSLDRVTTDTQYF
TGCGCCAGCAGCTTGGACAGGGTAACCACAGATACGCAGTATTTT
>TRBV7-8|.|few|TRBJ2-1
CASSRYSFPNNEQFF
TGTGCCAGCAGCCGCTATAGTTTCCCGAACAATGAGCAGTTCTTC
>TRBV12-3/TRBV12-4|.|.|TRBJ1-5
CASSFRRGGGVGNQPQHF
TGTGCCAGCAGTTTCCGTCGCGGGGGGGGAGTAGGCAATCAGCCCCAGCATTTT
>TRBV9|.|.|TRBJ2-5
CASSGGGSVQETQYF
TGTGCCAGCAGCGGGGGAGGCAGCGTTCAAGAGACCCAGTACTTC
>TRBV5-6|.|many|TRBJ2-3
CASSLMLTPGGTDTQYF
TGTGCCAGCAGCTTAATGTTGACGCCTGGAGGCACAGATACGCAGTATTTT
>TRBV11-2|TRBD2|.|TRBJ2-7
CASSLRGGRYEQYF
TGTGCCAGCAGCTTGCGGGGGGGTAGGTACGAGCAGTACTTC
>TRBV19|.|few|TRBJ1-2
CASSTTDFYGYTF
TGTGCCAGTAGTACAACGGATTTTTATGGCTACACCTTC
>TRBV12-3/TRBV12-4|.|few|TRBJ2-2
CASSLNPVVPNTGELFF
TGTGCCAGCAGTTTAAATCCAGTAGTCCCGAACACCGGGGAGCTGTTTTTT
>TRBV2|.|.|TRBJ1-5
CASRVDGLTGNLNQPQHF
TGTGCCAGCAGGGTCGATGGCCTCACAGGGAACCTTAATCAGCCCCAGCATTTT
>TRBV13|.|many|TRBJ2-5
CASSPPRGPNQETQYF
TGTGCCAGCAGCCCTCCTCGGGGGCCAAACCAAGAGACCCAGTACTTC
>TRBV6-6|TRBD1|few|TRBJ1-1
CASTGGMNTEAFF
TGTGCCAGCACAGGGGGGATGAACACTGAAGCTTTCTTT
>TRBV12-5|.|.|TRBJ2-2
CASGLIWGTLTELFF
TGTGCTAGTGGTTTAATCTGGGGGACCCTTACGGAGCTGTTTTTT
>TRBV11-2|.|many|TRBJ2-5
CASRTHGGEETQYF
TGTGCCAGCAGGACCCACGGCGGTGAAGAGACCCAGTACTTC
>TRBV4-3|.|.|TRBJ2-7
CASSQVRGYEQYF
TGCGCCAGCAGCCAGGTTCGGGGGTACGAGCAGTACTTC
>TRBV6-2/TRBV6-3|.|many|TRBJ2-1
CASSYSSSADEQFF
TGTGCCAGCAGTTACTCGTCGTCTGCGGACGAGCAGTTCTTC
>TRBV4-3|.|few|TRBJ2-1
CASSREPEAEQFF
TGCGCCAGCAGCCGGGAGCCCGAGGCTGAGCAGTTCTTC
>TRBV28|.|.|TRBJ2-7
CASSLSFREQYF
TGTGCCAGCAGTTTATCCTTTCGGGAGCAGTACTTC
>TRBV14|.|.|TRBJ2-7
CASSQDSREQYF
TGTGCCAGCAGCCAAGATTCCCGGGAGCAGTACTTC
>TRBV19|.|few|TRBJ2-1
CASSINHNEQFF
TGTGCCAGTAGTATCAACCACAATGAGCAGTTCTTC
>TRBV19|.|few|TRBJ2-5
CASSHGGAQETQYF
TGTGCCAGCTCGCATGGGGGGGCACAAGAGACCCAGTACTTC
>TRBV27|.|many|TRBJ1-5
CASSRPGSNQPQHF
TGTGCCAGCAGTCGCCCAGGTTCCAATCAGCCCCAGCATTTT
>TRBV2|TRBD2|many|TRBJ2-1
CASSERREPHNEQFF
TGTGCCAGCAGTGAAAGGCGGGAGCCCCACAATGAGCAGTTCTTC
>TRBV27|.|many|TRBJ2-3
CASSPETGGTDTQYF
TGTGCCAGCAGTCCAGAGACAGGTGGCACAGATACGCAGTATTTT
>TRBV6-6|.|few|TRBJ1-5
CASSYSGGYQPQHF
TGTGCCAGCAGTTACTCGGGAGGGTATCAGCCCCAGCATTTT
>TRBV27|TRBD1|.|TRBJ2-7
CASSPVRETGVYEQYF
TGTGCCAGCAGTCCAGTCCGCGAGACAGGGGTCTACGAGCAGTACTTC
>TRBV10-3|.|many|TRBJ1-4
CAIRSNEKLFF
TGTGCCATCAGGAGTAATGAAAAACTGTTTTTT
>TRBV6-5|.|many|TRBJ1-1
CASSYGTRDTEAFF
TGTGCCAGCAGTTACGGGACCAGGGACACTGAAGCTTTCTTT
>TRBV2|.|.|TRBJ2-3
CASGRDTQYF
TGTGCCAGCGGGAGAGATACGCAGTATTTT
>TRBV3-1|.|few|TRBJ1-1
CASSLRGGAGWLGDYEAFF
TGTGCCAGCAGCCTTCGGGGTGGGGCCGGCTGGCTTGGGGACTATGAAGCTTTCTTT
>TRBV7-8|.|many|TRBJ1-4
CASSFARGTVEKLFF
TGTGCCAGCAGCTTCGCGCGGGGGACCGTTGAAAAACTGTTTTTT
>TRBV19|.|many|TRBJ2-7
CASTWGQGDEQYF
TGTGCCAGTACCTGGGGGCAGGGAGACGAGCAGTACTTC
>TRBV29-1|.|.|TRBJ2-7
CSIRVPISYEQYF
TGCAGCATCCGGGTCCCGATCTCCTACGAGCAGTACTTC